One sample yielded the 8 T cell receptor beta chains listed below, sequenced in a study of T-cell reconstitution after alpha-beta-depleted transplantation in children. A TCRbeta library incorporating unique molecular identifiers was prepared. One entry per CDR3 protein results from TCRdb running MiXCR on the PCR reads. The sample holds about 830,000 distinct CDR3 sequences, roughly 16% seen once. The sample here was PBMCs, mostly from graft donor cells, taken 360 days after TCRalphabeta/CD19-depleted stem cell transplant. Every receptor here comes from a male patient younger than 18 who had a stem cell transplant for acute lymphoblastic leukemia, so the T cells may come from the graft donor.

The chain has TRBV7-3 and TRBJ2-1; D is uncertain. Germline-derived CDR1 and CDR2 are SGHTA and FQGTGA. The CDR3 is made up of 16 amino acids. V lost 3 bases and J 3 bases, leaving 15 bases between the germline ends. For the CDR3, the DNA is TGTGCCAGCAGCTTCTACAAGGGCGCCATCTACAATGAGCAGTTCTTC. Protein product: CASSFYKGAIYNEQFF.

This clonotype was counted between two and nine times. The chain joins TRBV7-6 to TRBJ2-5; TRBD2 matches at 8 bases. Trimming took 4 bases from V and 6 from J; bases not matched to a gene: 13. The germline V gene encodes CDR1 SGHVS and CDR2 FNYEAQ. CDR3 size: 16 residues. The DNA for the CDR3 is TGTGCCAGCAGCTCGAGTAGCGGGGTCTTCAGGAAGACCCAGTACTTC. Residues: CASSSSSGVFRKTQYF. Variable domain in full (rest from reference TRBV7-6 and TRBJ2-5): GAGVSQSPRYKVTKRGQDVALRCDPISGHVSLYWYRQALGQGPEFLTYFNYEAQQDKSGLPNDRFSAERPEGSISTLTIQRTEQRDSAMYRCASSSSSGVFRKTQYFGPGTRLLVL.

The rearrangement links TRBV5-1 to TRBJ2-3; 14 positions agree with TRBD2. The germline gives CDR1 SGHRS, CDR2 YFSETQ. CDR3 length: 18 residues. Trimming removed 4 bases from V and 0 bases from J; junction bases left unmatched: 7. CDR3 loop: CASSPGLAGDSSTDTQYF. For the CDR3, the DNA is TGCGCCAGCAGCCCGGGACTAGCGGGAGATTCTAGCACAGATACGCAGTATTTT.

In this sample, this clonotype turned up a few times. The chain carries TRBV2 and TRBJ2-7, with D possibly TRBD2 on 6 matching bases. Trimming removed 7 bases at V and 1 base at J, with 14 bases between. This CDR3 is built from 14 residues. Germline-derived CDR1 and CDR2 are SNHLY and FYNNEI. CDR3 amino acids: CASKAGTGSYEQYF. CDR3 nucleotide sequence: TGTGCCAGCAAGGCGGGGACGGGGTCCTACGAGCAGTACTTC.

This clonotype occurred a few times. CDR3: CASSYSLLAGGYEQYF. As DNA, the CDR3 is TGTGCCAGCAGTTACTCTTTGCTAGCGGGAGGCTACGAGCAGTACTTC. The chain links TRBV6-5 to TRBJ2-7; 11 positions match TRBD2. CDR1 and CDR2 (germline): MNHEY, SVGAGI. This CDR3 spans 16 amino acids. V was pared by 0 bases and J by 3 bases, with 4 bases of the junction left unmatched.

This chain uses TRBV5-1 with TRBJ2-1; D possibly uses TRBD1 or TRBD2 (6 bases each). This CDR3 has 15 amino acids. V was pared by 5 bases and J by 6 bases, with 18 bases between. Germline values: CDR1 SGHRS, CDR2 YFSETQ. The CDR3 nucleotides read TGCGCCAGCAGGGGGTGGGGGGCAAGGGCCAATGAGCAGTTCTTC. It encodes CASRGWGARANEQFF.

This clonotype was seen a few times. The gene calls are TRBV7-3 and TRBJ1-2; a possible D gene is TRBD1 (6 bases). Trimming removed 6 bases from V and 4 bases from J, with 12 bases in between. Germline loops: CDR1 SGHTA, CDR2 FQGTGA. This CDR3 has 13 amino acids. This CDR3 reads CASRKGGGYGYTF. CDR3 DNA sequence: TGTGCCAGCAGGAAGGGGGGTGGCTATGGCTACACCTTC.

This clonotype turned up a few times. This sequence joins TRBV20-1 and TRBJ2-7, with a possible D match to TRBD2 (6 bases). The CDR3 totals 14 residues. Germline V gives CDR1 DFQATT, CDR2 SNEGSKA (reference sequence). V lost 6 bases, J lost 4 bases, and 19 bases lay in between. Here the CDR3 reads CSAPLGGRPYEQYF. The CDR3 DNA is TGCAGTGCCCCGCTGGGAGGAAGACCTTACGAGCAGTACTTC.